This entry lists 5 T cell receptor beta chains sequenced from one sample in a study of blood T cell repertoires in COVID-19 (dated by TCRdb to the early 2020s). The library came from the immunoSEQ multiplex PCR assay. In its TCRdb copy, this immuneACCESS table keeps in-frame sequences only and misses some clones. Where compared with another copy, unresolved V genes explain less than half of these, and the others have no known cause. The table for this sample lists around 180,000 clones; roughly four fifths of them were counted only once. The ten biggest clones cover more than 10% of the sample. Specimen: PBMCs or T cells enriched from blood (not recorded which). Receptors were obtained from a man in his fifties who had recovered from COVID-19.

This chain links TRBV15 with TRBJ1-4; no clear D. The CDR3 totals 15 residues. Trimming took off 3 bases at V and 7 bases at J, with 15 bases between the two ends. Germline V gives CDR1 LNHNV, CDR2 YYDKDF (reference sequence). As DNA, the CDR3 is TGTGCCACCAGCAGCGACCCCTCGGAGGTTGAAAAACTGTTTTTT. It yields the protein CATSSDPSEVEKLFF. Filled out from reference TRBV15 and TRBJ1-4, the complete variable domain reads DAMVIQNPRYQVTQFGKPVTLSCSQTLNHNVMYWYQQKSSQAPKLLFHYYDKDFNNEADTPDNFQSRRPNTSFCFLDIRSPGLGDTAMYLCATSSDPSEVEKLFFGSGTQLSVL.

The chain combines TRBV3-1 (or the pseudogene TRBV3-2) with TRBJ1-5; TRBD1 is a possible D gene (5 bases). This CDR3 has 14 amino acids. Germline V gene sequence: CDR1 LGHDT, CDR2 YNNKEL (reference sequence). V lost 3 bases and J lost 4, with 10 bases in between. The CDR3 protein is CASSHQGWNQPQHF. The CDR3 DNA reads as TGTGCCAGCAGCCATCAGGGCTGGAATCAGCCCCAGCATTTT.

The V and J genes are TRBV27 and TRBJ2-3; D remains unclear. V dropped 6 bases and J dropped 2 bases, with 12 bases sitting between them. This CDR3 has 14 residues. Germline loops: CDR1 MNHEY, CDR2 SMNVEV (reference sequence). CDR3 amino acids: CASRLTVHTDTQYF. The CDR3 DNA follows: TGTGCCAGCAGGTTAACAGTACACACAGATACGCAGTATTTT.

This rearrangement joins TRBV5-5 to TRBJ1-1; no definite D call. The CDR3 is 13 residues long. Between the trimmed V and J ends, which lost 2 bases and 8 bases, there was a span of 13 bases. CDR1 is SGHKS, CDR2 YYEKEE, per germline (reference sequence). In DNA, the CDR3 is TGTGCCAGCAGCTTAGTTTCCTCACGGGAAGCTTTCTTT. It encodes CASSLVSSREAFF.

The chain has TRBV7-9 and TRBJ1-1, with D maybe TRBD1 (6 bases). V lost 5 bases, J lost 0 bases, and 10 bases lay in between. This CDR3 comprises 14 residues. In germline, CDR1 is SEHNR, CDR2 FQNEAQ (reference sequence). Written as DNA, the CDR3 is TGTGCCAGCAGCCTCGGGACATTGAACACTGAAGCTTTCTTT. It codes for CASSLGTLNTEAFF.